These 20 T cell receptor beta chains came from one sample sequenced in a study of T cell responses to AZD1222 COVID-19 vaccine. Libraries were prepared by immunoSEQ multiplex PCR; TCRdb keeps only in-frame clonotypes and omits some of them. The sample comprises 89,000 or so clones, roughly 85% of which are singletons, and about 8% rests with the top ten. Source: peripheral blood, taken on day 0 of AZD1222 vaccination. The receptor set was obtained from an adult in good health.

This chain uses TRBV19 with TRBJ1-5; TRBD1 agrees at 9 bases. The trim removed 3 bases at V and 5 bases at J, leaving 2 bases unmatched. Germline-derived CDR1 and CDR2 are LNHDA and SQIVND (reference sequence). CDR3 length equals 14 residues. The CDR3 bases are TGTGCCAGTAGTATGGGACAGGGCTATCAGCCCCAGCATTTT. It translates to CASSMGQGYQPQHF. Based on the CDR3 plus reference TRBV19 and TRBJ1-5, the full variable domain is DGGITQSPKYLFRKEGQNVTLSCEQNLNHDAMYWYRQDPGQGLRLIYYSQIVNDFQKGDIAEGYSVSREKKESFPLTVTSAQKNPTAFYLCASSMGQGYQPQHFGDGTRLSIL.

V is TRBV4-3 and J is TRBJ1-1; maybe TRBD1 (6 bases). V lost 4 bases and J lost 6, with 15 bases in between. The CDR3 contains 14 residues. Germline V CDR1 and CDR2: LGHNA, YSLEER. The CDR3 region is CASSLAGKGAEAFF. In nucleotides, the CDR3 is TGCGCCAGCAGCCTCGCCGGGAAGGGGGCTGAAGCTTTCTTT.

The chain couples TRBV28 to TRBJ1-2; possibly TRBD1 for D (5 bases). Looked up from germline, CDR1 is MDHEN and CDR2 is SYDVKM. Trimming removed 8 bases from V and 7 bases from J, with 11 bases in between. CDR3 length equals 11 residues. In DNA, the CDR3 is TGTGCCAGCCACGACAGTCTTGGCTACACCTTC. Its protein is CASHDSLGYTF.

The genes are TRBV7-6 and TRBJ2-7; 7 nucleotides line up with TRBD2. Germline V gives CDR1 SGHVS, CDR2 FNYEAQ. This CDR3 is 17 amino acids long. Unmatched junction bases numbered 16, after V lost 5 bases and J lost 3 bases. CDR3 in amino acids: CASSPRGRGDYFYEQYF. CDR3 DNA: TGTGCCAGCAGCCCCCGGGGAAGAGGGGACTATTTCTACGAGCAGTACTTC. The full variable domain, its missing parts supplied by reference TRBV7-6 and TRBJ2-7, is GAGVSQSPRYKVTKRGQDVALRCDPISGHVSLYWYRQALGQGPEFLTYFNYEAQQDKSGLPNDRFSAERPEGSISTLTIQRTEQRDSAMYRCASSPRGRGDYFYEQYFGPGTRLTVT.

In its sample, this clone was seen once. The CDR3 nucleotides are TGCGCCAGCAGCCAAGATCAATCCCTCGGTGGAGCTTTCTTT. Translated: CASSQDQSLGGAFF. This chain joins TRBV4-1 and TRBJ1-1; D is unclear. Germline V CDR1 and CDR2: MGHRA, YSYEKL. V dropped 0 bases and J dropped 10 bases, with 15 bases sitting between them. The CDR3 runs to 14 residues.

The CDR3 protein is CASKFSGANVLTF. CDR3 nucleotides: TGTGCCAGTAAGTTCTCTGGGGCCAACGTCCTGACTTTC. The J gene is TRBJ2-6, the V gene TRBV7-3; no clear D gene. With 9 bases removed from V and 0 bases from J, the gap between germline ends came to 6 bases. The CDR3 has 13 amino acids. The germline V gene has CDR1 SGHTA and CDR2 FQGTGA. The full variable domain, in which reference TRBV7-3 and TRBJ2-6 provide the parts outside the CDR3, is GAGVSQTPSNKVTEKGKYVELRCDPISGHTALYWYRQSLGQGPEFLIYFQGTGAADDSGLPNDRFFAVRPEGSVSTLKIQRTERGDSAVYLCASKFSGANVLTFGAGSRLTVL.

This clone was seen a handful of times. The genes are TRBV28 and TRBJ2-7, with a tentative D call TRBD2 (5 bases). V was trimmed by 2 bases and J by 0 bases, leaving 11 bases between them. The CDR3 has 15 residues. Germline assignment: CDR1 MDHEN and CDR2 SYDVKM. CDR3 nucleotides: TGTGCCAGCAGTTTAACCGGGATCCCCTCCTACGAGCAGTACTTC. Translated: CASSLTGIPSYEQYF.

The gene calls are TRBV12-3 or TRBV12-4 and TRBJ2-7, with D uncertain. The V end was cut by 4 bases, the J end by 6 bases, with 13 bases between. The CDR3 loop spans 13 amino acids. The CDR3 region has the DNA TGTGCCAGCAGTTCACGGACCGCATCCGAGCAGTACTTC. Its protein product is CASSSRTASEQYF.

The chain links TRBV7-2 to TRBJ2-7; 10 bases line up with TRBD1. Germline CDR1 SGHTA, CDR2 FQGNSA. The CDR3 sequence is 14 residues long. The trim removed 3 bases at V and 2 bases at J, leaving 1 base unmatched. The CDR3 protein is CASSLGQGTYEQYF. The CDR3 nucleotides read TGTGCCAGCAGCTTGGGACAGGGGACCTACGAGCAGTACTTC. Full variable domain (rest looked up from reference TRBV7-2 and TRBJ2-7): GAGVSQSPSNKVTEKGKDVELRCDPISGHTALYWYRQSLGQGLEFLIYFQGNSAPDKSGLPSDRFSAERTGGSVSTLTIQRTQQEDSAVYLCASSLGQGTYEQYFGPGTRLTVT.

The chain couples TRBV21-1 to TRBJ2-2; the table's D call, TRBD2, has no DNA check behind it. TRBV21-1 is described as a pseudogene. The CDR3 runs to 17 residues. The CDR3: CASSKDYERENTGELFF. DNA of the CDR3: TGTGCCAGCAGCAAAGACTACGAGAGGGAGAACACCGGGGAGCTGTTTTTT.

The CDR3 DNA is TGTGCCAGCAGCCAAGAGTTAGCGGGGGGATACGAGCAGTACTTC. It yields the protein CASSQELAGGYEQYF. The rearrangement uses TRBV4-2 and TRBJ2-7, with 10 bases aligning to TRBD2. CDR3 length equals 15 residues. Germline V gives CDR1 LGHNA, CDR2 YNFKEQ. The V and J ends lost 0 bases and 4 bases, in that order; junction bases with no gene match: 3.

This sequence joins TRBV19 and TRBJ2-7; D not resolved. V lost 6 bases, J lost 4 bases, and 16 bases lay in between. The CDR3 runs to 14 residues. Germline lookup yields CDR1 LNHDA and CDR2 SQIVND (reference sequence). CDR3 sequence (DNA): TGTGCCAGTAGACCGGCGGTAGACTCGTACGAGCAGTACTTC. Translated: CASRPAVDSYEQYF.

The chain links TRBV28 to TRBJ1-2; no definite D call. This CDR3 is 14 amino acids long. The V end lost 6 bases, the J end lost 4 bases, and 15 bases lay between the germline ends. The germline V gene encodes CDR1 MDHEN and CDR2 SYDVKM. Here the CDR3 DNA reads TGTGCCAGCAGGCCTAGGTCTGATCCCTATGGCTACACCTTC. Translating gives CASRPRSDPYGYTF.

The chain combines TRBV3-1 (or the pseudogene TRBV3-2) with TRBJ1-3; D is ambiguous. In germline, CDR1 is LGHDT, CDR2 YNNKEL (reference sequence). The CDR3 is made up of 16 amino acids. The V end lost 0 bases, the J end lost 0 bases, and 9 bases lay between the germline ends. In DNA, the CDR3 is TGTGCCAGCAGCCAAGAACCGGAACCCTCTGGAAACACCATATATTTT. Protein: CASSQEPEPSGNTIYF.

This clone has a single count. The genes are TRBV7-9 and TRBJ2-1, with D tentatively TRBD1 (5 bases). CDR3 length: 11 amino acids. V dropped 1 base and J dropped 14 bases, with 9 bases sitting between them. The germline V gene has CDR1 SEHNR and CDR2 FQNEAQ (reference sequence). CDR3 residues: CASSLGQQEFF. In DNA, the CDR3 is TGTGCCAGCAGCTTAGGACAGCAAGAGTTCTTC.

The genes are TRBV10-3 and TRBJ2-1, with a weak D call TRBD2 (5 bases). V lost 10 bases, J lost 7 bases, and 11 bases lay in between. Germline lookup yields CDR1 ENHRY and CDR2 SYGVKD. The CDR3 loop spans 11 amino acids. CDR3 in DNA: TGTGCCACCCTGGGCGGGAATGAGCAGTTCTTC. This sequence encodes CATLGGNEQFF.

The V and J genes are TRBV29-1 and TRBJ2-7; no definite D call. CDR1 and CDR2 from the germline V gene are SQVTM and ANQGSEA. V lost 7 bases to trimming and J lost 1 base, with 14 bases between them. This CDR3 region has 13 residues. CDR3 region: CSATPKESYEQYF. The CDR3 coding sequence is TGCAGCGCCACCCCTAAGGAGTCCTACGAGCAGTACTTC.

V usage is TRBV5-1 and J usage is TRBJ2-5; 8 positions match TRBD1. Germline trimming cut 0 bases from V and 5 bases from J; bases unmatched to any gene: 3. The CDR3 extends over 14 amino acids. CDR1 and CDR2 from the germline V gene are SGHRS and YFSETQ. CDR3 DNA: TGCGCCAGCAGCTTGGGGACAGGGTTGGAGACCCAGTACTTC. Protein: CASSLGTGLETQYF. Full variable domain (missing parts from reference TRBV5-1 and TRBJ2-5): KAGVTQTPRYLIKTRGQQVTLSCSPISGHRSVSWYQQTPGQGLQFLFEYFSETQRNKGNFPGRFSGRQFSNSRSEMNVSTLELGDSALYLCASSLGTGLETQYFGPGTRLLVL.

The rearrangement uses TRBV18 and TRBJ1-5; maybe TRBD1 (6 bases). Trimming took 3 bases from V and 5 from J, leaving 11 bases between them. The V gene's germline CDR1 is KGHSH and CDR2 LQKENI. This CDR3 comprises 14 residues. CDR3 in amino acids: CASSPRTADQPQHF. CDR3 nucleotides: TGTGCCAGCTCACCTAGGACAGCCGATCAGCCCCAGCATTTT.

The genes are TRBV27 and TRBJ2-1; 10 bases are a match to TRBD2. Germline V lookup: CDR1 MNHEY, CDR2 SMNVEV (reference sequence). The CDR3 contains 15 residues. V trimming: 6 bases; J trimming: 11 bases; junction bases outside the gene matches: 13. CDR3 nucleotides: TGTGCCAGCAGATGGGGTGGGGCTAGCGGGAGTAAGCAGTTCTTC. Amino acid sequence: CASRWGGASGSKQFF.